The 21 T cell receptor beta chains presented below share a single source sample, sequenced in a study of cytomegalovirus exposure and HLA in healthy donors. PCR was performed using 60 Vbeta and 13 Jbeta primers. Some clones are missing from TCRdb's copy, which holds only in-frame ones; the method was immunoSEQ multiplex PCR. The sample data list some 64,000 clones. Input material: PBMCs. These receptors came from a woman between 25 and 40 years old in good health and CMV-seronegative.

This sequence joins TRBV11-1 and TRBJ1-2; D uncertain. The germline V gene has CDR1 SGHAT and CDR2 FQDESV (reference sequence). Trimming left V 5 bases short and J 1 base short, with 8 bases between. This CDR3 region has 13 residues. CDR3 loop: CASSPTNNYGYTF. The CDR3 DNA reads as TGTGCCAGCAGCCCTACTAATAACTATGGCTACACCTTC.

V and J are TRBV7-8 and TRBJ1-1, with D possibly being TRBD1 (5 bases). Germline V gives CDR1 SGHVS, CDR2 FQNEAQ. CDR3 length: 14 residues. V was pared by 5 bases and J by 2 bases, with 12 bases between. Written as DNA, the CDR3 is TGTGCCAGCAGCCCAGGAGGGGCTAACACTGAAGCTTTCTTT. Protein: CASSPGGANTEAFF.

J is TRBJ2-5 and V is TRBV18; 14 positions match TRBD2. From germline, CDR1 is KGHSH and CDR2 LQKENI. The CDR3 loop spans 16 amino acids. V shed 3 bases and J 4 bases; nucleotides not matched to a gene: 4. CDR3 amino acids: CASSPGLAGAAETQYF. In DNA form, the CDR3 reads TGTGCCAGCTCACCGGGACTAGCGGGAGCAGCAGAGACCCAGTACTTC.

The chain carries TRBV10-1 and TRBJ2-1; 7 nucleotides agree with TRBD2. Germline V gives CDR1 WNHNN, CDR2 SYGVQD (reference sequence). V lost 2 bases to trimming and J lost 8 bases; unmatched junction nucleotides: 9. The CDR3 spans 15 residues. The CDR3 nucleotides are TGCGCCAGCAGTGAGAGGGCCCCGGGAGGCGATGAGCAGTTCTTC. Translating gives CASSERAPGGDEQFF.

This rearrangement joins TRBV4-3 to TRBJ1-2, with TRBD1 matching 7 bases. The germline V gene has CDR1 LGHNA and CDR2 YSLEER. The CDR3 totals 16 residues. V trimming: 0 bases; J trimming: 7 bases; junction bases outside the gene matches: 11. The CDR3 DNA is TGCGCCAGCAGCCAAGATCACACCACAGGGGCCTTTGGCTACACCTTC. This gives the protein CASSQDHTTGAFGYTF.

This chain connects TRBV28 to TRBJ1-2; a weak D match, TRBD1 (6 bases). Trimming pared 6 bases from V and 11 bases from J, leaving 22 bases between. Germline values: CDR1 MDHEN, CDR2 SYDVKM. This CDR3 has 14 residues. DNA of the CDR3: TGTGCCAGCAGACCTACGACAGGACCTATGAGGTACACCTTC. It is translated as CASRPTTGPMRYTF.

The gene calls are TRBV9 and TRBJ2-5; maybe TRBD2 (5 bases). Looked up from germline, CDR1 is SGDLS and CDR2 is YYNGEE. The CDR3 is 14 residues long. The V end was cut by 4 bases, the J end by 2 bases, with 12 bases between. The CDR3 DNA sequence: TGTGCCAGCAGCCGACGGACTTCTCAAGAGACCCAGTACTTC. Amino acids: CASSRRTSQETQYF.

The chain couples TRBV30 to TRBJ2-1, with 9 bases matching TRBD2. The CDR3 spans 15 residues. Germline V gives CDR1 GTSNPN, CDR2 SVGIG (reference sequence). V was pared by 6 bases and J by 3 bases, with 9 bases of the junction left unmatched. CDR3 region: CACLSAGGLYNEQFF. DNA for the CDR3: TGTGCCTGCCTTTCCGCGGGGGGGCTCTACAATGAGCAGTTCTTC.

The chain employs TRBV6-1 and TRBJ1-1, with 9 bases aligning to TRBD1. The V and J ends lost 5 bases and 10 bases, in that order; junction bases with no gene match: 14. This CDR3 is built from 15 residues. Germline CDR1 MNHNS, CDR2 SASEGT. The CDR3 sequence: CASSSTGTGLLVAFF. CDR3 sequence (DNA): TGTGCCAGCAGTTCCACCGGGACAGGGCTTTTGGTAGCTTTCTTT.

J is TRBJ1-1 and V is TRBV7-6, with D unresolved. CDR3 length: 14 residues. The germline V gene encodes CDR1 SGHVS and CDR2 FNYEAQ. V was pared by 4 bases and J by 6 bases, with 15 bases between. The CDR3: CASSSLQSGSEAFF. CDR3 coding DNA: TGTGCCAGCAGCTCACTTCAGAGCGGTTCTGAAGCTTTCTTT.

This rearrangement joins TRBV2 to TRBJ2-3; D unclear. V was pared by 2 bases and J by 10 bases, with 10 bases between. The germline V gene has CDR1 SNHLY and CDR2 FYNNEI. CDR3 size: 12 residues. CDR3 nucleotides: TGTGCCAGCAGTGAAATCCGGTACGCGCAGTATTTT. It codes for CASSEIRYAQYF.

The rearrangement links TRBV6-5 to TRBJ2-7, with D unclear. V was cut by 5 bases and J by 6 bases, with 8 bases left in between. Looked up from germline, CDR1 is MNHEY and CDR2 is SVGAGI. The CDR3 length is 11 residues. The CDR3: CASSTMGEQYF. The CDR3 DNA reads TGTGCCAGCAGTACTATGGGCGAGCAGTACTTC.

The V and J genes are TRBV5-5 and TRBJ2-7, with 7 bases matching TRBD1. The germline V gene encodes CDR1 SGHKS and CDR2 YYEKEE (reference sequence). Unmatched junction bases numbered 14, after V lost 4 bases and J lost 4 bases. The CDR3 consists of 16 residues. CDR3 DNA sequence: TGTGCCAGCAGCCGGACAGGTTCGGTTTTTACGTACGAGCAGTACTTC. It specifies CASSRTGSVFTYEQYF.

The chain uses TRBV28 and TRBJ1-6; 9 bases match TRBD1. V was clipped by 4 bases and J by 7 bases; unmatched bases: 5. CDR3 length: 15 amino acids. CDR1 and CDR2 (germline): MDHEN, SYDVKM. The CDR3, as DNA: TGTGCCAGCAGTTCGACAGGGGGGGTGAATTCACCCCTCCACTTT. This gives the protein CASSSTGGVNSPLHF.

The chain couples TRBV30 to TRBJ2-1, with TRBD2 identical over 10 bases. V was pared by 1 base and J by 1 base, with 7 bases of the junction left unmatched. In germline, CDR1 is GTSNPN, CDR2 SVGIG (reference sequence). CDR3 size: 17 residues. The CDR3 DNA reads as TGTGCCTGGAGTGCAGCAGCTAGCGGGAGATCCTACAATGAGCAGTTCTTC. This encodes CAWSAAASGRSYNEQFF.

The CDR3 protein is CASSQDRGGTGGDVEKLFF. In DNA, the CDR3 is TGCGCCAGCAGCCAAGATCGGGGCGGTACAGGGGGCGATGTTGAAAAACTGTTTTTT. The V gene is TRBV4-1, the J gene TRBJ1-4; TRBD1 matches at 9 bases. This CDR3 comprises 19 residues. Germline V gene lookup returns CDR1 MGHRA and CDR2 YSYEKL. Trimming removed 0 bases from V and 7 bases from J; junction bases left unmatched: 15.

This chain joins TRBV29-1 and TRBJ2-7; 8 bases map to TRBD1. Germline V gene sequence: CDR1 SQVTM, CDR2 ANQGSEA. CDR3 length: 14 residues. V shed 3 bases, J shed 3 bases, and the junction held 7 bases outside the gene matches. The CDR3 protein is CSVEGGRGLYEQYF. CDR3 nucleotides: TGCAGCGTTGAGGGAGGCAGGGGGCTCTACGAGCAGTACTTC.

This rearrangement joins TRBV5-3 to TRBJ1-4; D is unresolved. TRBV5-3 is assigned to the ORF class and has an uncertain function. Deletions cut 4 bases from V and 7 bases from J, with 14 bases between. The CDR3 sequence is 14 residues long. The CDR3 DNA sequence: TGTGCCAGAAGCCCACCAGGAGGTGGTGAAAAACTGTTTTTT. Translating it yields CARSPPGGGEKLFF.

The chain couples TRBV6-6 to TRBJ1-3; no reliable D call. Looked up from germline, CDR1 is MNHNY and CDR2 is SVGAGI (reference sequence). The germline V and J ends were trimmed by 4 bases and 3 bases, with 10 bases remaining between them. The CDR3 spans 14 residues. CDR3 in amino acids: CASSSRHGGNTIYF. The CDR3 DNA reads as TGTGCCAGCAGTTCCAGGCACGGTGGAAACACCATATATTTT.

The CDR3 is CASSFGGGVNTEAFF. The CDR3 coding sequence is TGTGCCAGCAGCTTCGGGGGAGGGGTGAACACTGAAGCTTTCTTT. The chain has TRBV7-9 and TRBJ1-1, with D perhaps TRBD1 (5 bases). This CDR3 has 15 residues. V gave up 3 bases and J gave up 0 bases, with 11 bases separating them. Germline values: CDR1 SEHNR, CDR2 FQNEAQ (reference sequence).

J is TRBJ1-1 and V is TRBV27; D is possibly TRBD1 (5 bases). From germline, CDR1 is MNHEY and CDR2 SMNVEV (reference sequence). The length of the CDR3 is 13 residues. V shed 3 bases and J shed 4 bases, with 9 bases lying between them. As DNA, the CDR3 is TGTGCCAGCAGTTTTGGAGGGACCACTGAAGCTTTCTTT. Encoded protein: CASSFGGTTEAFF.